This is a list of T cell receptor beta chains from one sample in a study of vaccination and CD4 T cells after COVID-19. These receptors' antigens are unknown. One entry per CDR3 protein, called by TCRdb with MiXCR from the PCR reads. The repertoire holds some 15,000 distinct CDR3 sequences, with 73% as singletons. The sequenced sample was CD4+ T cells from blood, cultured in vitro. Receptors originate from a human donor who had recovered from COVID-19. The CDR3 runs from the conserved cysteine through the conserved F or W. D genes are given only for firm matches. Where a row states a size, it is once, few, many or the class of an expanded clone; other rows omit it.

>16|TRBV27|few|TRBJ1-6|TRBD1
CASSFPGGGMNSPLHF
TGTGCCAGCAGTTTCCCAGGAGGGGGCATGAATTCACCCCTCCACTTT
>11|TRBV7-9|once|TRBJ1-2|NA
CASSLTYGYTF
TGTGCCAGCAGCTTAACTTATGGCTACACCTTC
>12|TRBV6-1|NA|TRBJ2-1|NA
CASSSLGGIILF
TGTGCCAGCAGCTCCCTGGGTGGGATAATCCTCTTC
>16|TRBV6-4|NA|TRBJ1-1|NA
CASSDSKFSTDTEAFF
TGTGCCAGCAGTGACTCGAAGTTTTCCACGGACACTGAAGCTTTCTTT
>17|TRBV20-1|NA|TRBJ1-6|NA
CSARDQQEPTYNSPLHF
TGCAGTGCTAGAGATCAACAGGAGCCTACCTATAATTCACCCCTCCACTTT
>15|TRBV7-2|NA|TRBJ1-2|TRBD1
CASSLYLTGVGGYTF
TGTGCCAGCAGCTTGTACCTGACAGGGGTCGGTGGCTACACCTTC
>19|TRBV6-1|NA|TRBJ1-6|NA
CASSPKGETASSYNSPLHF
TGTGCCAGCAGTCCAAAGGGGGAGACAGCCAGCTCCTATAATTCACCCCTCCACTTT
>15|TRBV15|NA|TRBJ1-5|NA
CATSRDRGSNQPQHF
TGTGCCACCAGCAGAGATAGGGGCAGCAATCAGCCCCAGCATTTT
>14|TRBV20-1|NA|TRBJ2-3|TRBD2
CSAEGTSGIDTQYF
TGCAGTGCGGAAGGGACTAGCGGAATAGATACGCAGTATTTT
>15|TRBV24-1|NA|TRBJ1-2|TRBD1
CATSDSGTGYNGYTF
TGTGCCACCAGTGATTCGGGGACAGGGTACAATGGCTACACCTTC
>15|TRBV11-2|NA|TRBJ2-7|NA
CASSLGPGPSNEQYF
TGTGCCAGCAGCTTAGGTCCGGGACCCTCTAACGAGCAGTACTTC
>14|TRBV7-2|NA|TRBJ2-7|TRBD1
CASSSTGINPEQYF
TGTGCCAGCAGCTCGACAGGGATCAATCCCGAGCAGTACTTC
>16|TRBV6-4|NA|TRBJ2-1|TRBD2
CASSDDGLAGLNEQFF
TGTGCCAGCAGTGACGACGGACTAGCGGGACTAAATGAGCAGTTCTTC
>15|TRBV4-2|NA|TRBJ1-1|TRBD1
CASSLGPGQAALAFF
TGTGCCAGCAGCCTCGGACCGGGACAGGCAGCGTTGGCTTTCTTT
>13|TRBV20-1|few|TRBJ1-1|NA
CSARWQRNTEAFF
TGCAGTGCTAGGTGGCAGAGGAACACTGAAGCTTTCTTT
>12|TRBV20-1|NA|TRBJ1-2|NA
CSARVVRVRYTF
TGCAGTGCTAGAGTTGTTAGGGTTCGCTACACCTTC
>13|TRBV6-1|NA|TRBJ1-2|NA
CASSENIGYGYTF
TGTGCCAGCAGTGAGAATATCGGCTATGGCTACACCTTC
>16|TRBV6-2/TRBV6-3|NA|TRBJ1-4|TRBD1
CASSQPGQGPNEKLFF
TGTGCCAGCAGCCAACCTGGACAGGGACCTAATGAAAAACTGTTTTTT
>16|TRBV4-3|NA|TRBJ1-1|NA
CASSREWASSNTEAFF
TGCGCCAGCAGCCGAGAATGGGCTTCCTCGAACACTGAAGCTTTCTTT
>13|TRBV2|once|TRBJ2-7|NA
CASREGLRGEQYF
TGTGCCAGCAGGGAGGGGTTACGGGGCGAGCAGTACTTC
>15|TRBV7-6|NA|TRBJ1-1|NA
CASSLAQAKNTEAFF
TGTGCCAGCAGCTTAGCCCAGGCGAAGAACACTGAAGCTTTCTTT
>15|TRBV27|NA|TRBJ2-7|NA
CAVQPPGQPLTEQYF
TGTGCCGTCCAACCTCCGGGACAACCCCTTACCGAGCAGTACTTC
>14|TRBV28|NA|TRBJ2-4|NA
CASSSPRDPDLQYF
TGTGCCAGCAGTTCACCCCGGGACCCAGATCTTCAGTACTTC
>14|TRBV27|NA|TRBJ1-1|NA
CASRENFMNTEAFF
TGTGCCAGCAGAGAAAATTTTATGAACACTGAAGCTTTCTTT
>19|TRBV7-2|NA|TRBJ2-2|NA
CASSLRGRWWGTNTGELFF
TGTGCCAGCAGCTTAAGGGGACGTTGGTGGGGGACGAACACCGGGGAGCTGTTTTTT
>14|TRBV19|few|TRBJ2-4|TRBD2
CASSPRTSRNIQYF
TGTGCCAGTAGTCCCCGGACTAGTAGAAACATTCAGTACTTC
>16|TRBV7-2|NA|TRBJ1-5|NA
CASSLVGPMGNQPQHF
TGTGCCAGCAGCTTAGTTGGGCCTATGGGCAATCAGCCCCAGCATTTT
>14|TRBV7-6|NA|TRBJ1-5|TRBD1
CASSSTGGYQPQHF
TGTGCCAGCAGCTCTACAGGGGGCTATCAGCCCCAGCATTTT
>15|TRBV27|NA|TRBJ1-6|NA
CASSPLGAGNSPLHF
TGTGCCAGCAGTCCCCTCGGGGCTGGTAATTCACCCCTCCACTTT
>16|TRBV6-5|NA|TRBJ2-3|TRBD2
CASSFLAGGRTDTQYF
TGTGCCAGCAGTTTCTTAGCGGGAGGGCGTACAGATACGCAGTATTTT
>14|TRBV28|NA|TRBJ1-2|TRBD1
CASSFQGEDYGYTF
TGTGCCAGCAGTTTTCAGGGGGAGGACTATGGCTACACCTTC
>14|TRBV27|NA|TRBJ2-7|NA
CASNRAGPPYEQYF
TGTGCCAGCAACCGAGCGGGTCCACCCTACGAGCAGTACTTC
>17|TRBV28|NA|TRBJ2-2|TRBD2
CASTSYSGRTNTGELFF
TGTGCCAGCACCTCTTATAGCGGGAGAACCAACACCGGGGAGCTGTTTTTT
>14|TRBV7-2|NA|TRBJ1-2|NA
CASSSTRDNYGYTF
TGTGCCAGCAGCTCCACAAGAGACAACTATGGCTACACCTTC
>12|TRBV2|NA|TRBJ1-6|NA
CASSDSDSPLHF
TGTGCCAGCAGTGATTCAGATTCACCCCTCCACTTT
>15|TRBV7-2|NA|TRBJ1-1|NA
CASSAQGRVNTEAFF
TGTGCCAGCAGCGCTCAGGGGCGCGTGAACACTGAAGCTTTCTTT
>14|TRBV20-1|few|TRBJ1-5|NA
CSAWKSGRNQPQHF
TGCAGTGCTTGGAAGAGTGGGCGCAATCAGCCCCAGCATTTT
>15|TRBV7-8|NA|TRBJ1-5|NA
CASSLVGVGDQPQHF
TGTGCCAGCAGCTTAGTTGGGGTGGGCGATCAGCCCCAGCATTTT
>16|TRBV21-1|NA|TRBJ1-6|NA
CASSNWTGLYNSPLHF
TGTGCCAGCAGCAATTGGACAGGATTATACAATTCACCCCTCCACTTT
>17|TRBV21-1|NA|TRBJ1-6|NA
CASSKIRHWGWNSPLHF
TGTGCCAGCAGCAAAATTCGGCACTGGGGTTGGAATTCACCCCTCCACTTT
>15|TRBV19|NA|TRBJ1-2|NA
CASSISRPSPDGGTF
TGTGCCAGTAGTATTTCGCGACCGAGTCCGGATGGAGGGACCTTC
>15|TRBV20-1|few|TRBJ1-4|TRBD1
CSARRRDRGQGKLFF
TGCAGTGCTAGGCGGAGGGACAGGGGGCAAGGAAAACTGTTTTTT
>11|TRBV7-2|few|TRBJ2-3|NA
CASSSALPWYF
TGTGCCAGCAGTTCCGCCCTACCGTGGTATTTT
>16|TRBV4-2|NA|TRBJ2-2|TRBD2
CASSQGGLGGTGELFF
TGTGCCAGCAGCCAAGGGGGACTAGGGGGCACCGGGGAGCTGTTTTTT
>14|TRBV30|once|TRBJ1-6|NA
CAWSRQARGSPLHF
TGTGCCTGGAGTCGACAGGCGAGGGGTTCACCCCTCCACTTT
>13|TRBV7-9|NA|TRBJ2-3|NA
CASSLEGRGTQYF
TGTGCCAGCAGCTTAGAGGGGAGAGGGACGCAGTATTTT
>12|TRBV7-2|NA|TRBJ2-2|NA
CASSLVYRELFF
TGTGCCAGCAGCTTAGTTTATCGGGAGCTGTTTTTT
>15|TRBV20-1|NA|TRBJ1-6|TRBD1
CSAIQGVLPNSPLHF
TGCAGTGCTATACAGGGGGTTCTCCCTAATTCACCCCTCCACTTT
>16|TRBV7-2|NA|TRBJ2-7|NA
CASSLTSSGNRILTYF
TGTGCCAGCAGCCTAACCTCTTCAGGGAATCGAATCCTGACGTACTTC
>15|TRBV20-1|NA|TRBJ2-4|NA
CSAKMSGSEKNIQYF
TGCAGTGCTAAGATGTCAGGGTCTGAGAAAAACATTCAGTACTTC
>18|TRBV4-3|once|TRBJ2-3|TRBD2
CASSQALLLAGSTDTQYF
TGCGCCAGCAGCCAAGCCCTATTACTAGCGGGGAGCACAGATACGCAGTATTTT